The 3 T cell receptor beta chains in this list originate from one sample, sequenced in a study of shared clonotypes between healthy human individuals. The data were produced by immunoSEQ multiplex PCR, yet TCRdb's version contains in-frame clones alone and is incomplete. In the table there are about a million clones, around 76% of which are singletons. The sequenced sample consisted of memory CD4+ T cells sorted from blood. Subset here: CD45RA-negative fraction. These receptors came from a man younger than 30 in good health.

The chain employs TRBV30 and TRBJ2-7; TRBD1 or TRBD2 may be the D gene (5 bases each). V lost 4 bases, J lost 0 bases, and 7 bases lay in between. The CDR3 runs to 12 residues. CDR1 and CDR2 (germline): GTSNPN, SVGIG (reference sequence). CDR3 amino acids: CAWTGSSYEQYF. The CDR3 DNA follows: TGTGCCTGGACAGGGAGCTCCTACGAGCAGTACTTC.

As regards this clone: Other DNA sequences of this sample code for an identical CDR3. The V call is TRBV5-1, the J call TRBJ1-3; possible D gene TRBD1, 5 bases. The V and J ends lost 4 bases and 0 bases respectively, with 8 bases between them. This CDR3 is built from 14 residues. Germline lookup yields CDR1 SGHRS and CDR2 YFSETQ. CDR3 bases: TGCGCCAGCAGCACAGGTGGCTCTGGAAACACCATATATTTT. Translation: CASSTGGSGNTIYF.

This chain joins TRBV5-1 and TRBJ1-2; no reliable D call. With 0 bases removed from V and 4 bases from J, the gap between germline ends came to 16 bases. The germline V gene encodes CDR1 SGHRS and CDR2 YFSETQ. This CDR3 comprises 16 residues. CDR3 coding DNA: TGCGCCAGCAGCTTGGGTCATGAAGGGTCGGCCTATGGCTACACCTTC. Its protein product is CASSLGHEGSAYGYTF.